A single sample gave rise to the 10 T cell receptor beta chains below, sequenced in a study of a mutant IDH1 vaccine in newly diagnosed glioma (dated by TCRdb to the early 2020s). Library prep was done by the immunoSEQ multiplex PCR assay. The clones in this table, taken by TCRdb from immuneACCESS, are in-frame only. Not every clone is retained; where verified, under half of the shortfall comes from an unresolved V gene, and the cause of the rest is unknown. Recorded for this sample are 55,000 to 70,000 clones; 79% of them occurred a single time. The ten biggest clones cover roughly 8% of the sample. The sample's time point label, decoded: baseline, week 1 (first vaccination visit). This specimen's treatment or condition label, per the study, means: pre-vaccination baseline after standard-of-care therapy. The specimen comprised PBMCs, sampled from a glioma patient treated with radiotherapy, temozolomide or both. The receptor source for this set is a man aged 50-60 years with glioma.

The rearrangement uses TRBV5-1 and TRBJ1-4; no clear D gene. Trimming shortened V by 6 bases and J by 0 bases, and 12 bases separated the two germline ends. This CDR3 is 15 amino acids long. The germline CDR1 and CDR2 sequences are SGHRS and YFSETQ. The CDR3 is CASTEAWATNEKLFF. DNA of the CDR3: TGCGCCAGCACGGAGGCTTGGGCAACTAATGAAAAACTGTTTTTT.

Only a few counts were recorded for this clone. The chain carries TRBV19 and TRBJ1-5, with 7 bases lining up with TRBD1. The V gene's germline CDR1 is LNHDA and CDR2 SQIVND (reference sequence). This CDR3 has 14 amino acids. Here the CDR3 DNA reads TGTGTGACGACAGGGCCGGATAGCAATCAGCCCCAGCATTTT. It specifies CVTTGPDSNQPQHF.

V usage is TRBV28 and J usage is TRBJ2-1; D tentatively fits TRBD1 or TRBD2 (7 bases each). Germline-derived CDR1 and CDR2 are MDHEN and SYDVKM. V lost 5 bases and J 0 bases, leaving 17 bases between the germline ends. This CDR3 comprises 17 residues. CDR3 bases: TGTGCCAGCAGTCAGGGGGGGTGGGCAGTCTCCTACAATGAGCAGTTCTTC. Protein: CASSQGGWAVSYNEQFF.

The V and J genes are TRBV7-2 and TRBJ2-7, with 9 bases lining up with TRBD1. Trimming removed 5 bases from V and 2 bases from J; junction bases left unmatched: 7. Germline lookup yields CDR1 SGHTA and CDR2 FQGNSA. The CDR3 has 15 amino acids. The CDR3 reads CASSPGGTGTYEQYF. In DNA form, the CDR3 reads TGTGCCAGCAGCCCAGGCGGGACAGGGACCTACGAGCAGTACTTC.

Only one count was recorded for this clone. V gene TRBV6-5 combines with J gene TRBJ2-3; tentatively, D is TRBD2 (6 bases). This CDR3 contains 13 residues. The V and J ends lost 5 bases and 9 bases respectively, with 15 bases between them. The germline CDR1 and CDR2 sequences are MNHEY and SVGAGI. CDR3 sequence reads: CASSAPAAGTQYF. The CDR3 DNA reads as TGTGCCAGCAGTGCGCCTGCTGCGGGAACGCAGTATTTT.

J is TRBJ2-3 and V is TRBV30; no reliable D call. The CDR3 sequence is 13 residues long. Germline V lookup: CDR1 GTSNPN, CDR2 SVGIG (reference sequence). Between the trimmed V and J ends, which lost 8 bases and 2 bases, there was a span of 14 bases. The CDR3 is CASTRSSTDTQYF. CDR3 nucleotides: TGTGCCAGTACCCGGTCGTCCACAGATACGCAGTATTTT.

This clone was seen more than once but under ten times. The J gene is TRBJ1-1, the V gene TRBV10-3; D is uncertain. The germline CDR1 and CDR2 sequences are ENHRY and SYGVKD. V was shortened by 10 bases and J by 3 bases, with 9 bases between the two germline ends. The CDR3 runs to 11 residues. The CDR3 here is CATRRDTEAFF. The CDR3 DNA sequence: TGTGCCACCCGGAGGGACACTGAAGCTTTCTTT.

The CDR3 loop reads CASSPFGEPYGYTF. DNA for the CDR3: TGTGCCAGCAGCCCGTTCGGGGAACCCTATGGCTACACCTTC. The genes are TRBV7-2 and TRBJ1-2; D is uncertain. Germline V gene data show CDR1 as SGHTA and CDR2 as FQGNSA. The V end lost 5 bases, the J end lost 4 bases, and 14 bases lay between the germline ends. This CDR3 has 14 amino acids.

J is TRBJ1-1 and V is TRBV18; 8 nucleotides align to TRBD1. The length of the CDR3 is 15 residues. Germline V gene data show CDR1 as KGHSH and CDR2 as LQKENI. Losses at the gene ends were 6 bases for V and 4 bases for J; bases not matched to a gene: 10. This CDR3 is CASSASGQVGTEAFF. The CDR3 nucleotides are TGTGCCAGCTCGGCCTCGGGACAGGTGGGCACTGAAGCTTTCTTT. Full variable domain (missing parts from reference TRBV18 and TRBJ1-1): NAGVMQNPRHLVRRRGQEARLRCSPMKGHSHVYWYRQLPEEGLKFMVYLQKENIIDESGMPKERFSAEFPKEGPSILRIQQVVRGDSAAYFCASSASGQVGTEAFFGQGTRLTVV.

This clone is a singleton in its sample. The genes are TRBV10-3 and TRBJ1-1, with no clear D. This CDR3 contains 14 residues. Trimming removed 0 bases from V and 7 bases from J, with 12 bases in between. The germline CDR1 and CDR2 sequences are ENHRY and SYGVKD. CDR3 sequence (DNA): TGTGCCATCAGTGAGTCGGAGGGATACCGTGAAGCTTTCTTT. Residues: CAISESEGYREAFF.